The clone carrying this TCR beta chain was recorded many times. There were TCR beta CDR3 regions amplified from RNA transcripts. During a first-round RT-PCR of the TCR CDR3, the HTBI primer set was used. MiXCR, applied by TCRdb to the multiplex PCR reads, yields one record per CDR3 protein. The sample yields hundreds of thousands of distinct CDR3 sequences, 15% to 20% seen once. This entry comes from a study of T cells in Graves' hyperthyroidism and ophthalmopathy. Germline lookup yields CDR1 SEHNR and CDR2 FQNEAQ (reference sequence). V lost 4 bases and J lost 4; bases outside the gene matches: 12. This CDR3 has 16 residues.

The rearrangement joins TRBV7-9 to TRBJ1-1; 7 nucleotides line up with TRBD1. What was sequenced was blood. This TCR came from a man aged 40-49 years with Graves' ophthalmopathy. CDR3 nucleotides: TGTGCCAGCAGCTCCCCCCGACAGGGAGGGGGCACTGAAGCTTTCTTT. Protein: CASSSPRQGGGTEAFF.